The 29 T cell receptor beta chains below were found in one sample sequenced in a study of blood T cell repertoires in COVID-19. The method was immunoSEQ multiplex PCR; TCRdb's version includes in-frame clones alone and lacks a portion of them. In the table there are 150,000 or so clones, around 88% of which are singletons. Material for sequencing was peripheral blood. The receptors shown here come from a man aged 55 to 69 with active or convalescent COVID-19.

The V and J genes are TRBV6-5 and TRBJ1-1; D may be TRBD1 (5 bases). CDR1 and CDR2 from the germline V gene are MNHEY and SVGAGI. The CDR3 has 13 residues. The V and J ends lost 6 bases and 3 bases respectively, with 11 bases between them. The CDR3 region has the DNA TGTGCCAGCAGGACCTCCAGGGACACTGAAGCTTTCTTT. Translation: CASRTSRDTEAFF.

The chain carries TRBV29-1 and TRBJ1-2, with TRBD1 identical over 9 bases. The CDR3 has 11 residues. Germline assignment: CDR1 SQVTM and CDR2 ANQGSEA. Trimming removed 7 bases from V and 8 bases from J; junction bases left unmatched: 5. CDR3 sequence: CSAHRGLGYTF. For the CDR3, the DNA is TGCAGCGCGCACAGGGGGCTCGGCTACACCTTC.

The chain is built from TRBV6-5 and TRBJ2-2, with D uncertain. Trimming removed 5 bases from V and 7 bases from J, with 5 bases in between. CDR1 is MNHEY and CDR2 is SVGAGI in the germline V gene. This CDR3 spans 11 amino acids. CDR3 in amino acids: CASSRGGELFF. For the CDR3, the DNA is TGTGCCAGCAGTCGCGGCGGGGAGCTGTTTTTT.

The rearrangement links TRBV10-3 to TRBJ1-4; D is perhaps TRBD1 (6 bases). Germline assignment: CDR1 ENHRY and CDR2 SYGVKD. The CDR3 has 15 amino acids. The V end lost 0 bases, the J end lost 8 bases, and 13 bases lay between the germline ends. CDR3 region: CAISESIQGREKLFF. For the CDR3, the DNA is TGTGCCATCAGTGAGTCGATACAGGGACGGGAAAAACTGTTTTTT.

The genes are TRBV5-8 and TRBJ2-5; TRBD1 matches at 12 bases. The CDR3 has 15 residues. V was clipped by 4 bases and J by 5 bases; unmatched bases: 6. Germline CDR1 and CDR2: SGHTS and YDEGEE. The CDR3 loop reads CASSKGTGGSETQYF. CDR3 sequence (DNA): TGTGCCAGCAGCAAAGGGACAGGGGGCTCGGAGACCCAGTACTTC.

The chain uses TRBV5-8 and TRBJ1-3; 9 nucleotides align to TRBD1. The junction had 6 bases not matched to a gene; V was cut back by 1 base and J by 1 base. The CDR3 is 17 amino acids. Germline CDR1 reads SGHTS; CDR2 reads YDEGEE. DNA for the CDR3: TGTGCCAGCAGCTTGTCCAGGACAGGGGTGTCTGGAAACACCATATATTTT. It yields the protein CASSLSRTGVSGNTIYF. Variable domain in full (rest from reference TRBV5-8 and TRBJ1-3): EAGVTQSPTHLIKTRGQQATLRCSPISGHTSVYWYQQALGLGLQFLLWYDEGEERNRGNFPPRFSGRQFPNYSSELNVNALELEDSALYLCASSLSRTGVSGNTIYFGEGSWLTVV.

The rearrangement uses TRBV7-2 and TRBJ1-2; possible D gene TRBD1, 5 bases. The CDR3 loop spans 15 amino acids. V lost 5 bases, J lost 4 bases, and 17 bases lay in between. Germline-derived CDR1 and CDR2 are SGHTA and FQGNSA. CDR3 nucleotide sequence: TGTGCCAGCAGCCAGGGAGGAATAGGGACCTATGGCTACACCTTC. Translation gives CASSQGGIGTYGYTF.

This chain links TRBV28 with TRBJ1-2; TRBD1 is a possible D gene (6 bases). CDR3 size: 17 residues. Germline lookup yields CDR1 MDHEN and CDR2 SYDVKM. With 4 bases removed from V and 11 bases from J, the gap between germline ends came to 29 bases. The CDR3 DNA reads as TGTGCCAGCAGTTCAATTAAATTCTCCCGGGACAACCGCGGGTACACCTTC. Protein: CASSSIKFSRDNRGYTF.

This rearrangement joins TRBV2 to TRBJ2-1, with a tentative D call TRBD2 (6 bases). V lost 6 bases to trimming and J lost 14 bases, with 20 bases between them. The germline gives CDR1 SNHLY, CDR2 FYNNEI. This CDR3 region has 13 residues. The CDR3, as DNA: TGTGCCAGCAGCCGAGGGACTGCCGTTCCCGAGTTCTTC. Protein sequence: CASSRGTAVPEFF.

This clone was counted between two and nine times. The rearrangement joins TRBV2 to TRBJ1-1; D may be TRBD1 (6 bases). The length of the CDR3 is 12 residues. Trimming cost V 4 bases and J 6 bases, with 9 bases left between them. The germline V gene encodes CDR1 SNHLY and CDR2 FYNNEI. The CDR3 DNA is TGTGCCAGCAGTGGACAGGCTGCTGAAGCTTTCTTT. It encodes CASSGQAAEAFF. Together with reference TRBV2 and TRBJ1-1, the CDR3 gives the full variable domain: EPEVTQTPSHQVTQMGQEVILRCVPISNHLYFYWYRQILGQKVEFLVSFYNNEISEKSEIFDDQFSVERPDGSNFTLKIRSTKLEDSAMYFCASSGQAAEAFFGQGTRLTVV.

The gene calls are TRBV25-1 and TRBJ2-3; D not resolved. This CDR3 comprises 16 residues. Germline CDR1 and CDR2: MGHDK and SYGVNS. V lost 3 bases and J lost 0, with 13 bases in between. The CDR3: CASSDATQASTDTQYF. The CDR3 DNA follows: TGTGCCAGCAGTGACGCGACCCAGGCTAGCACAGATACGCAGTATTTT.

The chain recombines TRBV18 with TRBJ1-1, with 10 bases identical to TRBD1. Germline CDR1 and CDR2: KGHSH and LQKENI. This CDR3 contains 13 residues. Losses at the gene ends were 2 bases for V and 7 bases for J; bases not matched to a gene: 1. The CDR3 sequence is CASSPGTGVEAFF. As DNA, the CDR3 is TGTGCCAGCTCACCAGGGACAGGGGTTGAAGCTTTCTTT.

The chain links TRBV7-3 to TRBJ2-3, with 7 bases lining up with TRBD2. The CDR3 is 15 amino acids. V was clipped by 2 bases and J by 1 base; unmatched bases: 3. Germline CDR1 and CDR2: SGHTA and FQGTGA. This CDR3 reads CASSLLADGTDTQYF. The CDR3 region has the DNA TGTGCCAGCAGCTTACTAGCGGATGGCACAGATACGCAGTATTTT.

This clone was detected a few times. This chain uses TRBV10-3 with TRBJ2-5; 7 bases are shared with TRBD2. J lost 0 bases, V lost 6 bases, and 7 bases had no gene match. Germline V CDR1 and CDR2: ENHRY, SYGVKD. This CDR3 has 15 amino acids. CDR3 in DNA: TGTGCCATCAGAAAAGGACTAGTAGACCAAGAGACCCAGTACTTC. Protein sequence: CAIRKGLVDQETQYF.

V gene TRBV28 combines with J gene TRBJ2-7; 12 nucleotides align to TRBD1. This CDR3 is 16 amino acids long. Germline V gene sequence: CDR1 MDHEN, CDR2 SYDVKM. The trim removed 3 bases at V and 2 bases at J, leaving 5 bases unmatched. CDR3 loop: CASSFPGTGGAYEQYF. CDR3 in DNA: TGTGCCAGCAGTTTCCCCGGGACAGGGGGCGCCTACGAGCAGTACTTC.

For the CDR3, the DNA is TGCGCCAGCAGCCAAGACGGCAGGGGGCGCGCCGGGGAGCTGTTTTTT. Protein: CASSQDGRGRAGELFF. The chain has TRBV4-1 and TRBJ2-2, with 8 bases identical to TRBD1. With V trimmed by 0 bases and J by 6 bases, 6 bases remained unmatched. The CDR3 is 16 residues long. The germline gives CDR1 MGHRA, CDR2 YSYEKL.

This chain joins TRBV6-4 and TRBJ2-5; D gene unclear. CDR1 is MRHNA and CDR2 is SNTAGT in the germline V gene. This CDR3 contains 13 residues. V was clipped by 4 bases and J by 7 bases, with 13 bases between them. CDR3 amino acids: CASSAEVSGTQYF. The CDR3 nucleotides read TGTGCCAGCAGTGCGGAAGTCTCGGGGACCCAGTACTTC.

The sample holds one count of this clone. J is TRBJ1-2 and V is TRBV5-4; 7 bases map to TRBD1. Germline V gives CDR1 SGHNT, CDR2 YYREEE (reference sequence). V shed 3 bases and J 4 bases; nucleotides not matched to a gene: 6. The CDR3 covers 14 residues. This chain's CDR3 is CASSSTGVGYGYTF. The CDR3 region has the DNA TGTGCCAGCAGCTCCACAGGGGTCGGCTATGGCTACACCTTC.

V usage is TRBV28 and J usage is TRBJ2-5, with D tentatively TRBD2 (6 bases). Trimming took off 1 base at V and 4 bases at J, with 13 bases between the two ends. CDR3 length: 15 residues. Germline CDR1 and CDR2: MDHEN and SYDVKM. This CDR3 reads CASSLYPRGGETQYF. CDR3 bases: TGTGCCAGCAGTTTATATCCACGGGGAGGAGAGACCCAGTACTTC.

The CDR3 DNA reads as TGTGCCAGCAGCCACAGGGGGGTCAGTGAAAAACTGTTTTTT. Protein product: CASSHRGVSEKLFF. This chain connects TRBV7-9 to TRBJ1-4; TRBD1 matches at 8 bases. This CDR3 region has 14 residues. The V gene's germline CDR1 is SEHNR and CDR2 FQNEAQ (reference sequence). The V segment lost 5 bases and the J segment 7 bases; nucleotides outside the gene matches: 6.

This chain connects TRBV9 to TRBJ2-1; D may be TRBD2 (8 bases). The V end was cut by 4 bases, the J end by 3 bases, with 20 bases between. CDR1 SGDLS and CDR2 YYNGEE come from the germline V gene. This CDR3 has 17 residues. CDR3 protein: CASSSARGRGDYNEQFF. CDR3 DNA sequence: TGTGCCAGCAGCTCCGCGAGGGGGCGGGGGGACTACAATGAGCAGTTCTTC.

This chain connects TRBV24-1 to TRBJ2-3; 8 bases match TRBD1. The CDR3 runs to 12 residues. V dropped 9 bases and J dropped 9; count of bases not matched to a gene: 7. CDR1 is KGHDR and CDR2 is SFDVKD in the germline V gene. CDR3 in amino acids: CATGSGGDTQYF. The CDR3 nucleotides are TGTGCCACCGGTTCAGGGGGCGACACGCAGTATTTT.

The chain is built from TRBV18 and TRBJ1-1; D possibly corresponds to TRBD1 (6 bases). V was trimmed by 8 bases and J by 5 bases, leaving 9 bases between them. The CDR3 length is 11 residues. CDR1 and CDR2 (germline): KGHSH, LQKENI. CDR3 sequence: CASRQVTEAFF. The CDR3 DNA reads TGTGCCAGCCGACAGGTAACTGAAGCTTTCTTT. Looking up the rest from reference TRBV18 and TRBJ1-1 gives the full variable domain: NAGVMQNPRHLVRRRGQEARLRCSPMKGHSHVYWYRQLPEEGLKFMVYLQKENIIDESGMPKERFSAEFPKEGPSILRIQQVVRGDSAAYFCASRQVTEAFFGQGTRLTVV.

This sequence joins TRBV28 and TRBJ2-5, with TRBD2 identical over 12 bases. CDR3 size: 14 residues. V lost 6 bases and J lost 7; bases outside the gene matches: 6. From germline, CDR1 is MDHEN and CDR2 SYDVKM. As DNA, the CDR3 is TGTGCCAGCAGAATGACTAGCGGGAGAGGGACCCAGTACTTC. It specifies CASRMTSGRGTQYF.

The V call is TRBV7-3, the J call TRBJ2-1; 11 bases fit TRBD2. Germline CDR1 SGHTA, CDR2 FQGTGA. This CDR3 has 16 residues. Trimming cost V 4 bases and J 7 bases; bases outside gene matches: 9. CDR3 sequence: CASSSLAGGNRNEQFF. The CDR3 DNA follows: TGTGCCAGCAGCTCGCTAGCGGGAGGAAATCGGAATGAGCAGTTCTTC.

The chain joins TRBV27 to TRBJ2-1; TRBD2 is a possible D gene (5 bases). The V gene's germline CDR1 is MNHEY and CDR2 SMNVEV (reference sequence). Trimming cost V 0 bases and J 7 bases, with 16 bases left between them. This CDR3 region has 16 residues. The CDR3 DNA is TGTGCCAGCAGTTTATCGCAAGGACTTGGTATAAATGAGCAGTTCTTC. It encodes CASSLSQGLGINEQFF.

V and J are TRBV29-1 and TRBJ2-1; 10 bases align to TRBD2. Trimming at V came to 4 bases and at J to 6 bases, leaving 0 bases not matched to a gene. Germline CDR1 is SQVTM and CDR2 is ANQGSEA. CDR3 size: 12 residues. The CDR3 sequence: CSVGTSGNEQFF. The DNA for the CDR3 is TGCAGCGTTGGGACTAGCGGCAATGAGCAGTTCTTC.

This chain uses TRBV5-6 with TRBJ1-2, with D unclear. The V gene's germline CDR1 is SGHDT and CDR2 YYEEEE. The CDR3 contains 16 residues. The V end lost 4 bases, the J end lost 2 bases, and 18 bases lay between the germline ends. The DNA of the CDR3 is TGTGCCAGCAGCCCCGTGCCCTCGTCGGTAAACTATGGCTACACCTTC. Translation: CASSPVPSSVNYGYTF. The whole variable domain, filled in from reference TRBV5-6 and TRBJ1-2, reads DAGVTQSPTHLIKTRGQQVTLRCSPKSGHDTVSWYQQALGQGPQFIFQYYEEEERQRGNFPDRFSGHQFPNYSSELNVNALLLGDSALYLCASSPVPSSVNYGYTFGSGTRLTVV.

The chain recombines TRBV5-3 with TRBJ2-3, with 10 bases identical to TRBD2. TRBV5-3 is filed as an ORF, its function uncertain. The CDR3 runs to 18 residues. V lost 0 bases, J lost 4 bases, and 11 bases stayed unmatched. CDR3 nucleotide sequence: TGTGCCAGAAGCTTGGCCGTCGAGCCTAGCGGGGGCCCAGATACGCAGTATTTT. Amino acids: CARSLAVEPSGGPDTQYF.